Listed below are T cell receptor beta chains from one sample, sequenced in a study of shared clonotypes between healthy human individuals. TCRdb's copy holds only in-frame clones and misses some; the assay was immunoSEQ multiplex PCR. Seen here are roughly 2.1 million clones, roughly 91% observed once, and the top ten hold about 1.8%. Sequencing was carried out using naive CD8+ T cells from PBMCs. The receptors come from a man younger than 35 in good health. Some clones in this sample may be carry-over from other donors' samples. CDR3s include the opening cysteine and the closing phenylalanine or tryptophan. The D gene is left open where the match is weak. Only part of the rows carry a size: once, few, many, or a class if the clone is expanded.

size	V	J	D	CDR3	DNA
once	TRBV9	TRBJ1-2	-	CASSVGTGRNYGYTF	TGTGCCAGCAGCGTAGGAACAGGGAGGAACTATGGCTACACCTTC
-	TRBV30	TRBJ1-2	-	CALDPTGHGYTF	TGTGCCTTGGATCCCACAGGGCATGGCTACACCTTC
-	TRBV6-5	TRBJ2-7	TRBD2	CASSYSSGGAYEQYF	TGTGCCAGCAGTTACTCGTCGGGAGGGGCCTACGAGCAGTACTTC
-	TRBV28	TRBJ2-3	-	CASSRPGRITDTQYF	TGTGCCAGCAGCCGGCCGGGACGGATTACAGATACGCAGTATTTT
-	TRBV27	TRBJ2-7	TRBD2	CASSFGTRYEQYF	TGTGCCAGCAGTTTTGGGACTAGATACGAGCAGTACTTC
few	TRBV27	TRBJ2-1	TRBD2	CASSFQAGGPQGDEQFF	TGTGCCAGCAGTTTTCAAGCGGGAGGGCCCCAGGGCGATGAGCAGTTCTTC
-	TRBV9	TRBJ2-5	-	CASSVQAFRETQYF	TGTGCCAGCAGCGTACAAGCTTTTCGAGAGACCCAGTACTTC
-	TRBV4-1	TRBJ1-3	-	CASSLDKGAGNTIYF	TGCGCCAGCAGCCTGGACAAAGGGGCTGGAAACACCATATATTTT
-	TRBV15	TRBJ1-1	-	CATSRDSGGWNTEAFF	TGTGCCACCAGCAGAGATTCGGGGGGATGGAACACTGAAGCTTTCTTT
-	TRBV27	TRBJ2-7	TRBD2	CASTKKTPQREFHEQYF	TGTGCCAGCACCAAAAAAACCCCGCAGCGGGAGTTCCACGAGCAGTACTTC
-	TRBV7-9	TRBJ1-1	-	CASSLVVLQDLGDTEAFF	TGTGCCAGCAGCTTAGTGGTTCTGCAGGACCTTGGAGACACTGAAGCTTTCTTT
-	TRBV9	TRBJ1-1	-	CASSAQRTGTAEAFF	TGTGCCAGCAGCGCACAGAGAACAGGGACCGCTGAAGCTTTCTTT
-	TRBV2	TRBJ2-1	-	CASSDKRSSYNEQFF	TGTGCCAGCAGTGATAAGAGGAGCTCCTACAATGAGCAGTTCTTC
-	TRBV9	TRBJ2-3	-	CASSVGVLASTDTQYF	TGTGCCAGCAGCGTAGGCGTGCTAGCGAGCACAGATACGCAGTATTTT
-	TRBV7-8	TRBJ1-1	-	CASSFAGSGSEAFF	TGTGCCAGCAGCTTTGCGGGGTCGGGTTCAGAAGCTTTCTTT
-	TRBV27	TRBJ2-7	-	CASSFRKVPYEQYF	TGTGCCAGCAGTTTTAGAAAGGTTCCCTACGAGCAGTACTTC
-	TRBV4-1	TRBJ1-1	-	CASSQGQGGRGTEAFF	TGCGCCAGCAGCCAAGGCCAGGGAGGTCGGGGCACTGAAGCTTTCTTT
-	TRBV11-2	TRBJ2-1	-	CASSLESILSSSSSYNEQFF	TGTGCCAGCAGCTTAGAGTCTATTCTATCGAGCTCGAGCTCCTACAATGAGCAGTTCTTC
-	TRBV5-6	TRBJ2-3	-	CASSLAGGRAGIGTDTQYF	TGTGCCAGCAGCTTGGCCGGAGGACGGGCAGGGATTGGCACAGATACGCAGTATTTT
-	TRBV29-1	TRBJ2-7	-	CSAELPSRGGGQLYEQYF	TGCAGCGCCGAGCTGCCGTCAAGAGGGGGGGGACAGCTCTACGAGCAGTACTTC
-	TRBV11-2	TRBJ1-2	-	CASSLGSQSYTF	TGTGCCAGCAGCTTGGGTAGCCAAAGCTACACCTTC
-	TRBV11-2	TRBJ1-1	-	CASSLRISVGRGNTEAFF	TGTGCCAGCAGCTTACGGATCTCGGTGGGCCGAGGGAACACTGAAGCTTTCTTT
-	TRBV13	TRBJ2-3	TRBD2	CASSLILAGHTPPDTQYF	TGTGCCAGCAGCTTAATACTAGCGGGACACACCCCCCCAGATACGCAGTATTTT
-	TRBV2	TRBJ2-5	TRBD2	CASRDRLAGSETQYF	TGTGCCAGCAGGGACAGACTAGCGGGATCAGAGACCCAGTACTTC
-	TRBV27	TRBJ1-6	-	CASSPWFGPAEYSPLHF	TGTGCCAGCAGTCCCTGGTTTGGGCCGGCCGAGTATTCACCCCTCCACTTT
-	TRBV6-5	TRBJ2-7	-	CASSYWSGTEYEQYF	TGTGCCAGCAGTTACTGGTCCGGGACGGAATACGAGCAGTACTTC
-	TRBV4-1	TRBJ2-7	TRBD1	CASSQGQAPYEQYF	TGCGCCAGCAGCCAGGGACAGGCCCCCTACGAGCAGTACTTC
-	TRBV28	TRBJ2-1	TRBD1	CASSLRGTGAYNEQFF	TGTGCCAGCAGTTTGAGGGGGACAGGGGCCTACAATGAGCAGTTCTTC
-	TRBV28	TRBJ2-3	TRBD2	CASSFPGTSGVYDTQYF	TGTGCCAGCAGTTTTCCCGGGACTAGCGGGGTATATGATACGCAGTATTTT
-	TRBV27	TRBJ2-7	-	CASSPGPAYEQYF	TGTGCCAGCAGTCCCGGTCCGGCCTACGAGCAGTACTTC
-	TRBV12-5	TRBJ2-3	-	CASGLAPGADTQYF	TGTGCTAGTGGTTTGGCCCCCGGGGCAGATACGCAGTATTTT
once	TRBV15	TRBJ2-2	TRBD2	CATSREREAPGELFF	TGTGCCACCAGCAGGGAGCGGGAGGCTCCCGGGGAGCTGTTTTTT
-	TRBV28	TRBJ2-7	TRBD2	CASSSRLAGGKIYEQYF	TGTGCCAGCAGTTCTCGACTAGCGGGAGGCAAAATCTACGAGCAGTACTTC
-	TRBV7-8	TRBJ2-7	TRBD2	CASSLVGGSFDEQYF	TGTGCCAGCAGCTTAGTCGGCGGGAGTTTCGACGAGCAGTACTTC
-	TRBV15	TRBJ2-7	-	CATSSRGSYEQYF	TGTGCCACCAGCAGCAGGGGTTCCTACGAGCAGTACTTC
once	TRBV10-3	TRBJ2-2	TRBD2	CAISEHLAGVSAGELFF	TGTGCCATCAGTGAGCATCTAGCGGGAGTAAGCGCCGGGGAGCTGTTTTTT
-	TRBV27	TRBJ2-7	-	CASSILTPSRGTYEQYF	TGTGCCAGCAGTATACTAACCCCCTCTAGGGGGACCTACGAGCAGTACTTC
-	TRBV29-1	TRBJ2-5	-	CSVGDWGARETQYF	TGCAGCGTTGGGGACTGGGGGGCCCGAGAGACCCAGTACTTC
-	TRBV11-2	TRBJ2-1	TRBD2	CASSPHSGKNYNEQFF	TGTGCCAGCAGCCCACATAGCGGGAAAAACTACAATGAGCAGTTCTTC
-	TRBV11-2	TRBJ2-7	-	CASSEGQEQYF	TGTGCCAGCAGTGAAGGCCAGGAGCAGTACTTC
once	TRBV27	TRBJ2-5	TRBD1	CASSLTPNRGRHQETQYF	TGTGCCAGCAGTTTAACACCCAACAGGGGTCGCCACCAAGAGACCCAGTACTTC